This T cell receptor beta chain stems from a study of T cells in tumors after PD-1 blockade. Study at large: Tumor samples averaged 26,066 templates (range about 550-99,264) and approximately 6,200 unique clonotypes. Study-wide points: After therapy, most expanded exhausted CD8+ clones were absent pre-treatment, suggesting clonal replacement. In squamous cell carcinoma, approximately 50% of expanded exhausted clones were novel versus about 27% of other expanded CD8+ clones.

V was pared by 7 bases and J by 1 base, with 5 bases between. CDR1 is SGDLS, CDR2 YYNGEE, per germline. The CDR3 consists of 11 residues. Method: immunoSEQ multiplex PCR; TCRdb's copy keeps in-frame clones and lacks some. The sample yields 11,000 to 15,000 clones, roughly 70% seen once. About this clone: The target antigen is unknown.

The chain employs TRBV9 and TRBJ1-2; D is undetermined. The input for sequencing was tumor tissue, taken after anti-PD-1 treatment. This clonotype was obtained from a human donor with cutaneous squamous cell carcinoma. CDR3 DNA: TGTGCCAGCCAACATAACTATGGCTACACCTTC. As protein: CASQHNYGYTF.